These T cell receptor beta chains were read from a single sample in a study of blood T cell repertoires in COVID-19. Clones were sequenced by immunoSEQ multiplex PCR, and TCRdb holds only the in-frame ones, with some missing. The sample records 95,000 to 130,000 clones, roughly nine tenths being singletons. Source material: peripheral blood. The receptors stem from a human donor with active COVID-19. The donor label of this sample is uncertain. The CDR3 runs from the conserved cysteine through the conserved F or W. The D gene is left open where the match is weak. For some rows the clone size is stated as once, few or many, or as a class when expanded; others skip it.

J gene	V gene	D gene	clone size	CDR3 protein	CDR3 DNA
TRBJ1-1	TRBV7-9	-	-	CASSRGPNTEAFF	TGTGCCAGCAGCCGAGGGCCAAACACTGAAGCTTTCTTT
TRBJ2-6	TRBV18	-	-	CASSPVRTGGANVLTF	TGTGCCAGCTCACCCGTCCGCACGGGGGGGGCCAACGTCCTGACTTTC
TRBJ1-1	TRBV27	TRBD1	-	CASSQGTGSNTEAFF	TGTGCCAGCAGTCAGGGGACAGGGAGCAACACTGAAGCTTTCTTT
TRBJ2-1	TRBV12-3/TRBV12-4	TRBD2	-	CASSDAGDEQFF	TGTGCCAGCAGTGACGCGGGGGATGAGCAGTTCTTC
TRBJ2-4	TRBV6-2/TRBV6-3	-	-	CASSYPRDIKNIQYF	TGTGCCAGCAGTTACCCCCGGGACATAAAAAACATTCAGTACTTC
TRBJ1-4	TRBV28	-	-	CASNQRQGNEKLFF	TGTGCCAGCAACCAGCGGCAGGGGAATGAAAAACTGTTTTTT
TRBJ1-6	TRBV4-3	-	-	CASSQVYDKDSPLHF	TGCGCCAGCAGCCAGGTATATGACAAGGATTCACCCCTCCACTTT
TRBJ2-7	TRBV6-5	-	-	CASFFGDRQRNEQYF	TGTGCCAGCTTCTTTGGAGACAGACAGAGGAACGAGCAGTACTTC
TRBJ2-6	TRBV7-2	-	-	CAISSGANVLTF	TGTGCGATTAGCTCTGGGGCCAACGTCCTGACTTTC
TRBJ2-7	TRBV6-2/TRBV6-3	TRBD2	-	CASSPILAGGYEQYF	TGTGCCAGCAGTCCAATACTAGCGGGGGGCTACGAGCAGTACTTC
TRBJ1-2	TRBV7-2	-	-	CASSLAGGYGYTF	TGTGCCAGCAGCTTAGCGGGAGGCTATGGCTACACCTTC
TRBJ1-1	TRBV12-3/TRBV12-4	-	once	CASSQAGWSEAFF	TGTGCCAGCAGCCAGGCTGGGTGGTCTGAAGCTTTCTTT
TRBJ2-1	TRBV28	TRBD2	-	CASSLWWRGSIEQFF	TGTGCCAGCAGTTTATGGTGGCGGGGGTCTATTGAGCAGTTCTTC
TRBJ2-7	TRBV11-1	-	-	CASSYHRNEQYF	TGTGCCAGCAGCTACCACAGGAACGAGCAGTACTTC
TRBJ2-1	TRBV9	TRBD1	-	CASSVNRGDEQFF	TGTGCCAGCAGCGTTAACAGGGGCGATGAGCAGTTCTTC
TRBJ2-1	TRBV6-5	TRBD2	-	CASSYTGLTYNEQFF	TGTGCCAGCAGTTACACGGGACTAACCTACAATGAGCAGTTCTTC
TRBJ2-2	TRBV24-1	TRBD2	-	CATSDLPAGGNTGELFF	TGTGCCACCAGTGATTTGCCGGCGGGGGGGAACACCGGGGAGCTGTTTTTT
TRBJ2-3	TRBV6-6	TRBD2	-	CASSTASGGTDTQYF	TGTGCCAGCAGCACCGCTAGCGGGGGCACAGATACGCAGTATTTT
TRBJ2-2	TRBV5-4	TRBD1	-	CASSLGQGYTGELFF	TGTGCCAGCAGCTTGGGACAGGGGTACACCGGGGAGCTGTTTTTT
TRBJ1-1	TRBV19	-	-	CASSIPTGATEAFF	TGTGCCAGTAGTATTCCCACAGGAGCCACTGAAGCTTTCTTT
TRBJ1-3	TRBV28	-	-	CASSLYGVSSGNTIYF	TGTGCCAGCAGTTTATACGGGGTTAGCTCTGGAAACACCATATATTTT
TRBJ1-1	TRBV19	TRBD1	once	CASSGDRGNAEAFF	TGTGCCAGTAGCGGCGACAGGGGGAACGCTGAAGCTTTCTTT
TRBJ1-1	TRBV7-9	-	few	CASSQDSEAFF	TGTGCCAGCAGCCAGGACAGCGAAGCTTTCTTT
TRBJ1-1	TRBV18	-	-	CASSRNSGNTEAFF	TGTGCCAGCTCAAGAAACAGCGGGAACACTGAAGCTTTCTTT
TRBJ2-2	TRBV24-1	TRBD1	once	CATSQTVTGAGTGELFF	TGTGCCACCAGCCAGACGGTGACAGGGGCGGGCACCGGGGAGCTGTTTTTT
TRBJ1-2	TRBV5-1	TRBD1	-	CASSLSGQINYGYTF	TGCGCCAGCAGCTTGTCGGGACAGATTAACTATGGCTACACCTTC
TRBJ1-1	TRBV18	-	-	CASSHSGYTEAFF	TGTGCCAGCTCACACTCCGGGTACACTGAAGCTTTCTTT
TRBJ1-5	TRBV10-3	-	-	CAISSQGGDQPQHF	TGTGCCATCAGTTCACAGGGAGGGGATCAGCCCCAGCATTTT
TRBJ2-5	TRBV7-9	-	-	CASSSLLIPVRETQYF	TGTGCCAGCAGCTCCCTTTTGATTCCAGTGAGGGAGACCCAGTACTTC
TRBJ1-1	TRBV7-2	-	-	CASRKQENTEAFF	TGTGCCAGCAGGAAACAGGAGAACACTGAAGCTTTCTTT
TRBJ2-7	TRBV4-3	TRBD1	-	CASSQVDTGAYEQYF	TGCGCCAGCAGCCAAGTCGATACAGGGGCCTACGAGCAGTACTTC
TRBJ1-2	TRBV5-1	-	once	CASSSGVGYTF	TGCGCCAGCAGCTCAGGGGTTGGCTACACCTTC
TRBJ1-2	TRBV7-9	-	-	CASSLDSRVYGYTF	TGTGCCAGCAGCTTAGACTCTCGGGTCTATGGCTACACCTTC
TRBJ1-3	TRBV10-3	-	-	CAINAGEPGNTIYF	TGTGCCATCAACGCAGGGGAACCTGGAAACACCATATATTTT
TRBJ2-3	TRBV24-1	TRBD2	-	CATSDPGTSGGPSTDTQYF	TGTGCCACCAGTGATCCCGGGACTAGCGGGGGACCCAGCACAGATACGCAGTATTTT
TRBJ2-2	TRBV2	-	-	CASSYKLLNTGELFF	TGTGCCAGCAGTTATAAACTCCTGAACACCGGGGAGCTGTTTTTT
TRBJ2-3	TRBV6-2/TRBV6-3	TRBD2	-	CASSYQRGARGTQYF	TGTGCCAGCAGTTACCAGCGGGGGGCCAGAGGAACGCAGTATTTT
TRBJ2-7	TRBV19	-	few	CASSLAGASVGEQYF	TGTGCCAGTTCCCTGGCGGGGGCGAGTGTTGGCGAGCAGTACTTC
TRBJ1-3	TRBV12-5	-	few	CASGSGSGNTIYF	TGTGCTAGTGGTTCCGGCTCTGGAAACACCATATATTTT
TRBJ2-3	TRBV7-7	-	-	CASSLEGTDTQYF	TGTGCTAGCAGCTTAGAGGGGACAGATACGCAGTATTTT
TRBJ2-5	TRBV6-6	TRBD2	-	CASSQGLATHQETQYF	TGTGCCAGCAGCCAGGGACTAGCGACCCACCAAGAGACCCAGTACTTC